The count of the clone carrying this T cell receptor (beta chain) is one. This CDR3 has 12 amino acids. Trimming removed 4 bases at V and 18 bases at J, with 16 bases between. Germline CDR1 and CDR2: LNHDA and SQIVND (reference sequence). This sample is part of a study of blood T cell repertoires in COVID-19. Study at large: The origin of the acute and convalescent COVID-19 samples was the United States, Italy and Spain. Sources were T cells, B-cell-depleted T cells, or PBMCs; the material itself was cDNA or gDNA.

In the source study's methods: The authors estimated nucleated cell counts from reference gene primer amplification. Libraries were prepared by immunoSEQ multiplex PCR; TCRdb keeps only in-frame clonotypes and omits some of them. V and J calls and clone size follow that table, whereas D and trimming were derived from the DNA. The data hold about 200,000 clones, with about nine tenths observed a single time. This TCR came from a man aged 40-50 years with acute or convalescent COVID-19. The sample consisted of peripheral blood. V is TRBV19 and J is TRBJ1-6; no definite D call. The CDR3 reads CASSSPTRPGHF. As DNA, the CDR3 is TGTGCCAGTAGTAGTCCCACCAGGCCAGGCCACTTT.